The clone carrying this T cell receptor beta chain was seen more than once but under ten times. The antigen remains undetermined. Measured with immunoSEQ multiplex PCR; TCRdb has only the in-frame clones, and not every one. The table lists fewer than 80,000 clones, around four fifths of them singletons. This sample stems from a study of OX40 agonist ivuxolimab in advanced cancers. Study-level results: Which antigen the expanded peripheral T cells recognized is unknown. Expanded clones belonging to CD8+ T cells outnumbered, on average, those of CD4+. Clonal expansion was seen in CD4+ and CD8+ blood T cells by week 6 at 0.1 to 3.0 mg/kg.

Cycle 7 day 1, cycle 4 day 1, and baseline were the timepoints at which blood was sampled. This sample comprised CD4+ or CD8+ T cells sorted from blood, obtained in a trial of the OX40 agonist ivuxolimab. The receptor's source is an adult with an advanced solid tumor such as melanoma, head and neck, liver or kidney cancer.

Here the CDR3 DNA reads TGTGCCAGCAGTCCCCTCGAGACAGGGTATGGCTACACCTTC. Translating gives CASSPLETGYGYTF. This sequence joins TRBV6-5 and TRBJ1-2, with TRBD1 matching over 7 bases. The J segment lost 5 bases and the V segment lost 5 bases, leaving 8 bases of the junction unmatched. The CDR3 is 14 amino acids. The V gene's germline CDR1 is MNHEY and CDR2 SVGAGI.